The 7 T cell receptor beta chains presented below share a single source sample, sequenced in a study of CD8 T cells in ankylosing spondylitis. TCRdb itself ran the 5' RACE reads through MiXCR, one entry per CDR3 protein. The sample lists 150,000 to 200,000 distinct CDR3 sequences; 25% to 35% were seen once. The sequencing sample was made of synovial fluid, either unsorted or a sorted T cell fraction (not recorded which). These receptor sequences come from a male donor with ankylosing spondylitis.

This chain links TRBV28 with TRBJ2-7, with D possibly matching TRBD2 (6 bases). This CDR3 spans 14 amino acids. Trimming cost V 3 bases and J 3 bases, with 12 bases left between them. Germline CDR1 is MDHEN and CDR2 is SYDVKM. The CDR3 here is CASSFRGGVYEQYF. The CDR3 DNA is TGTGCCAGCAGTTTTCGGGGCGGGGTCTACGAGCAGTACTTC.

This clonotype was observed a handful of times. The chain carries TRBV30 and TRBJ1-6; TRBD1 aligns across 10 bases. The CDR3 contains 16 residues. Germline lookup yields CDR1 GTSNPN and CDR2 SVGIG (reference sequence). After removal of 3 bases from V and 3 bases from J, the junction contained 5 bases not matched to a gene. The CDR3 DNA is TGTGCCTGGAGACCCTGGGACAGGGGCTATAATTCACCCCTCCACTTT. Protein sequence: CAWRPWDRGYNSPLHF.

There are a few counts of this clonotype. The chain joins TRBV7-9 to TRBJ2-2, with D unresolved. Germline CDR1 and CDR2: SEHNR and FQNEAQ (reference sequence). This CDR3 has 13 amino acids. The ends were cut back, 6 bases at V and 4 bases at J, with 9 bases in the middle. The DNA for the CDR3 is TGTGCCAGCAGTCTTAAGCTCACCGGGGAGCTGTTTTTT. It translates to CASSLKLTGELFF. Full variable domain (remainder filled in from reference TRBV7-9 and TRBJ2-2): DTGVSQNPRHKITKRGQNVTFRCDPISEHNRLYWYRQTLGQGPEFLTYFQNEAQLEKSRLLSDRFSAERPKGSFSTLEIQRTEQGDSAMYLCASSLKLTGELFFGEGSRLTVL.

The gene calls are TRBV28 and TRBJ2-7; D uncertain. CDR3 size: 14 residues. V dropped 3 bases and J dropped 2 bases, with 11 bases sitting between them. Germline V CDR1 and CDR2: MDHEN, SYDVKM. The CDR3 coding sequence is TGTGCCAGCAGTTTTCCGGCAGTGGCCTACGAGCAGTACTTC. It codes for CASSFPAVAYEQYF.

This clonotype has only a few counts. The chain couples TRBV12-3 or TRBV12-4 to TRBJ1-4; 7 bases match TRBD1. This CDR3 spans 12 amino acids. J gave up 11 bases and V 5 bases, and 5 bases lay outside the gene matches. This CDR3 is CASSPQGEKLFF. In DNA, the CDR3 is TGTGCCAGCAGTCCCCAGGGGGAGAAACTGTTTTTT.

This rearrangement joins TRBV5-6 to TRBJ2-3; perhaps TRBD1 as D (5 bases). V was pared by 4 bases and J by 0 bases, with 12 bases between. This CDR3 region has 15 residues. Germline loops: CDR1 SGHDT, CDR2 YYEEEE. CDR3 coding DNA: TGTGCCAGCAGCCGTAGACAGTCTAGCACAGATACGCAGTATTTT. Translating it yields CASSRRQSSTDTQYF.

The table lists this clonotype with a few counts. This rearrangement joins TRBV7-8 to TRBJ2-1; D remains unclear. The CDR3 length is 15 residues. Trimming stripped 1 base from V and 0 bases from J, with 7 bases between. Germline V gene data show CDR1 as SGHVS and CDR2 as FQNEAQ. The DNA for the CDR3 is TGTGCCAGCAGCTTAGGGCCCGGCTCCTACAATGAGCAGTTCTTC. Its protein product is CASSLGPGSYNEQFF.